Following are 4 T cell receptor beta chains from one sample sequenced in a study of spatial heterogeneity in lung cancer. Using its own MiXCR run on the 5' RACE reads, TCRdb lists one record per CDR3 protein. Among 12,000 or so distinct CDR3 sequences, roughly 5% were seen once, and the ten largest hold less than 25%. Time point reported: sample taken at primary tumor resection. No antigen is known for these receptors. Whole-study findings and limits: Counts of expanded alpha and beta TCRs within tumors tracked the tumor nonsynonymous mutation count.

This specimen was lung tumor tissue, taken at surgery. The receptors stem from a male donor with early-stage non-small cell lung cancer.

This clonotype has a count of ten or more. For the CDR3, the DNA is TGTGCCAGCAGTCCGGGACCGCCGCCTGAAGCTTTCTTT. It yields the protein CASSPGPPPEAFF. This rearrangement joins TRBV11-2 to TRBJ1-1; D perhaps matches TRBD1 (5 bases). Germline lookup yields CDR1 SGHAT and CDR2 FQNNGV. Between the trimmed V and J ends, which lost 6 bases and 6 bases, there was a span of 14 bases. This CDR3 is 13 amino acids long. The variable domain in full, with the rest retrieved from reference TRBV11-2 and TRBJ1-1, is EAGVAQSPRYKIIEKRQSVAFWCNPISGHATLYWYQQILGQGPKLLIQFQNNGVVDDSQLPKDRFSAERLKGVDSTLKIQPAKLEDSAVYLCASSPGPPPEAFFGQGTRLTVV.

This clonotype was found a few times. V is TRBV6-2 or TRBV6-3 and J is TRBJ1-6; TRBD1 is a possible D gene (5 bases). Germline CDR1 MNHEY, CDR2 SVGEGT. V gave up 0 bases and J gave up 6 bases, with 6 bases separating them. There are 14 residues in the CDR3. The CDR3 spells CASSYSTANSPLHF. The CDR3 region has the DNA TGTGCCAGCAGTTACTCGACAGCTAATTCACCCCTCCACTTT.

This clonotype showed up many times. The V and J genes are TRBV7-9 and TRBJ2-3; no clear D gene. The ends were cut back, 4 bases at V and 2 bases at J, with 7 bases in the middle. Germline CDR1 is SEHNR and CDR2 is FQNEAQ (reference sequence). The CDR3 is made up of 13 amino acids. CDR3 loop: CASSYRNTDTQYF. The CDR3 bases are TGTGCCAGCAGCTACCGGAACACAGATACGCAGTATTTT.

This clonotype was seen repeatedly, ten times or more. The chain recombines TRBV20-1 with TRBJ1-5; D remains ambiguous. The V and J ends lost 2 bases and 6 bases respectively, with 14 bases between them. Germline CDR1 DFQATT, CDR2 SNEGSKA (reference sequence). This CDR3 contains 14 residues. CDR3 residues: CSARYGRTVQPQHF. The CDR3 coding sequence is TGCAGTGCTAGATATGGACGGACCGTTCAGCCCCAGCATTTT.